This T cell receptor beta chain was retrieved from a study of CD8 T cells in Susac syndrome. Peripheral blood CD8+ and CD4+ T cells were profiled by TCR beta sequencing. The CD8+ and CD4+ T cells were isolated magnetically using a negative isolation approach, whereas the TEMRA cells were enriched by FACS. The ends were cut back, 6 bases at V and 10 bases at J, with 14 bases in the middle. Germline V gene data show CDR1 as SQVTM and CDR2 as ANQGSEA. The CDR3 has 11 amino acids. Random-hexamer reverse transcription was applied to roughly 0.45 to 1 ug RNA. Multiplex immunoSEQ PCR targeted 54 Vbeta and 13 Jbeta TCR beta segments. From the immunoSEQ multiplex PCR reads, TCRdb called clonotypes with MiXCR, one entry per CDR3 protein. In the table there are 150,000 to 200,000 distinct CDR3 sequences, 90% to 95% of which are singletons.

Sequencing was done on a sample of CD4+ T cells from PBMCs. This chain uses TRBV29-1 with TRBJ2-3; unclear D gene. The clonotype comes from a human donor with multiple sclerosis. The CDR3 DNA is TGCAGCGTCGCCCGGGCCGGATCGCAGTATTTT. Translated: CSVARAGSQYF.